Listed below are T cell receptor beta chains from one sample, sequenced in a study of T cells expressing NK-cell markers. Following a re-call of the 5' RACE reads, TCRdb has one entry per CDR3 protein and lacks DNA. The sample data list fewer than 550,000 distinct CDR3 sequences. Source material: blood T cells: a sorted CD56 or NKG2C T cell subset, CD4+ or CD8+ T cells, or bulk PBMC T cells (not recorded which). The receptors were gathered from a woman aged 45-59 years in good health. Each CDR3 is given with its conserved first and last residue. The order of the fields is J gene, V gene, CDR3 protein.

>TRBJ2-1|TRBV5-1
CASSARIGLAGGNEQFF
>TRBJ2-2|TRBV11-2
CASSLLAGGPTGELFF
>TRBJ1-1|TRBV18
CASSPEFMNTEAFF
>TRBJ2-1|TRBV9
CASSVDLAGGPRIEQFF
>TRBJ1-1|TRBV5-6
CASSLEGQGSTEAFF
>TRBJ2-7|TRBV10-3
CAISESIATSSYEQYF
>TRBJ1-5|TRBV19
CASGQGYQPQHF
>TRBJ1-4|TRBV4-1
CASSQTSGGTAREKLFF
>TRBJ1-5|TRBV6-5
CASSSTSPMGQPQHF
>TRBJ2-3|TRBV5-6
CASSIQGARGYF
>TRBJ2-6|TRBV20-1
CSASDRLSSGANVLTF
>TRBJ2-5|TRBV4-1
CASSQVGGRETQYF
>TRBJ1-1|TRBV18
CASSSQGAGTEAFF
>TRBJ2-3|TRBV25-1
CASGVVGTDTQYF
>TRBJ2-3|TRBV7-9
CASSGEGRAEDTQYF
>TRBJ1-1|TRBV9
CASSVGIGVDTEAFF
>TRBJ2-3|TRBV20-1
CSGIRDSRQDTQYF
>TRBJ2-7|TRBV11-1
CASSLAQGPYEQYF
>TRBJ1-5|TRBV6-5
CASRPLGQENQPQHF
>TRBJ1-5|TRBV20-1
CSARDSAGRGYSNQPQHF
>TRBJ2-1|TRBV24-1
CATSVAGHNEQFF
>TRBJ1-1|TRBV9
CASSVGGMNTEAFF
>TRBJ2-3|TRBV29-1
CSVEPGLDTQYF
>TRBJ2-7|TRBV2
CASSEGSGRFYEQYF
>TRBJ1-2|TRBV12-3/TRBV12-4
CASSLAGTAYGYTF
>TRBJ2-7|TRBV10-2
CASSVGLGLPYEQYF